The 14 T cell receptor beta chains listed next were all sequenced from one sample in a study of CD8 T cells in ankylosing spondylitis. In TCRdb, the 5' RACE reads were re-called with MiXCR into one record per CDR3 protein. The sample yields under 250,000 distinct CDR3 sequences, roughly a tenth seen once. The sequenced sample was blood, either unsorted or a sorted T cell fraction (not recorded which). The receptors shown here come from a male donor with ankylosing spondylitis or in good health (not recorded which).

The V call is TRBV7-2, the J call TRBJ2-7, with D hard to call. Per the germline V gene, CDR1 is SGHTA and CDR2 is FQGNSA. Trimming removed 2 bases from V and 5 bases from J, with 13 bases in between. CDR3 length equals 14 residues. This CDR3 is CASSLRPSVDEQYF. The CDR3, as DNA: TGTGCCAGCAGCTTAAGGCCCTCGGTGGACGAGCAGTACTTC.

This clonotype was seen at least ten times. The rearrangement uses TRBV18 and TRBJ2-1; 11 nucleotides line up with TRBD2. The germline V gene has CDR1 KGHSH and CDR2 LQKENI. With 6 bases clipped from V and 9 bases from J, the junction kept 31 bases outside the gene matches. The CDR3 is 22 residues long. CDR3 loop: CASSEGQFLAGGGPGFSSEQFF. The CDR3 DNA follows: TGTGCCAGCTCTGAGGGACAGTTTCTAGCGGGAGGAGGGCCCGGATTCTCTAGTGAGCAGTTCTTC.

In its sample, this clonotype was seen many times. The DNA for the CDR3 is TGCAGTGCGCCGGGACAGTCGACGCTGGAAGCTTTCTTT. It translates to CSAPGQSTLEAFF. V and J are TRBV20-1 and TRBJ1-1, with TRBD1 matching 7 bases. V was pared by 6 bases and J by 8 bases, with 12 bases of the junction left unmatched. The CDR3 sequence is 13 residues long. The germline CDR1 and CDR2 sequences are DFQATT and SNEGSKA (reference sequence).

In its sample, this clonotype was seen many times. The chain is built from TRBV7-7 and TRBJ2-3; 7 bases match TRBD2. V was clipped by 4 bases and J by 1 base; unmatched bases: 5. The V gene's germline CDR1 is SSHAT and CDR2 FNYEAQ (reference sequence). The length of the CDR3 is 15 residues. The CDR3 sequence: CASSYTSERTDTQYF. In nucleotides, the CDR3 is TGTGCCAGCAGCTACACTAGCGAACGCACAGATACGCAGTATTTT.

This clonotype was seen many times. The CDR3: CSVALGSANEQYF. DNA for the CDR3: TGCAGCGTTGCCCTCGGTTCAGCGAACGAGCAGTACTTC. The rearrangement uses TRBV29-1 and TRBJ2-7, with unresolved D. The V end lost 4 bases, the J end lost 5 bases, and 15 bases lay between the germline ends. From germline, CDR1 is SQVTM and CDR2 ANQGSEA. The CDR3 consists of 13 residues.

The table lists this clonotype with many counts. The V gene is TRBV6-1, the J gene TRBJ1-1, with D uncertain. V gave up 6 bases and J gave up 3 bases, with 11 bases separating them. This CDR3 comprises 13 residues. Germline CDR1 and CDR2: MNHNS and SASEGT. The CDR3 DNA reads TGTGCCAGCAGACCCCTTAGGGACACTGAAGCTTTCTTT. This sequence encodes CASRPLRDTEAFF.

Ten or more counts support this clonotype. The V gene is TRBV7-2, the J gene TRBJ1-2, with D possibly matching TRBD1 (5 bases). Trimming took 5 bases from V and 7 from J, leaving 11 bases between them. Per the germline V gene, CDR1 is SGHTA and CDR2 is FQGNSA. There are 12 residues in the CDR3. CDR3 region: CASSNRPGGYTF. Written as DNA, the CDR3 is TGTGCCAGCAGCAACAGGCCGGGTGGCTACACCTTC.

The table lists this clonotype with many counts. The J gene is TRBJ2-2, the V gene TRBV27; 9 positions agree with TRBD1. V was clipped by 5 bases and J by 7 bases; unmatched bases: 8. The CDR3 runs 15 residues. Looked up from germline, CDR1 is MNHEY and CDR2 is SMNVEV (reference sequence). CDR3 DNA: TGTGCCAGCAGTATAGCCGGGACAGGGCTCGGGGAGCTGTTTTTT. The encoded protein is CASSIAGTGLGELFF.

Many counts were recorded for this clonotype. The V call is TRBV5-1, the J call TRBJ2-1; D possibly corresponds to TRBD2 (6 bases). Germline V CDR1 and CDR2: SGHRS, YFSETQ. The CDR3 has 15 amino acids. V gave up 5 bases and J gave up 0 bases, with 12 bases separating them. The CDR3 DNA sequence: TGCGCCAGCAGAAATCAGGGACTCTCCTACAATGAGCAGTTCTTC. Protein product: CASRNQGLSYNEQFF.

Many counts were recorded for this clonotype. This CDR3 reads CASSVGLAGGYEQFF. The CDR3 coding sequence is TGTGCCAGCAGTGTGGGACTAGCGGGGGGTTATGAGCAGTTCTTC. The gene calls are TRBV12-3 or TRBV12-4 and TRBJ2-1, with 15 bases aligning to TRBD2. The V segment lost 5 bases and the J segment 8 bases; nucleotides outside the gene matches: 4. The CDR3 covers 15 residues.

At least ten counts were recorded for this clonotype. This sequence joins TRBV10-3 and TRBJ1-1, with D maybe TRBD1 (5 bases). Germline V gene sequence: CDR1 ENHRY, CDR2 SYGVKD. This CDR3 has 15 residues. The V end was cut by 6 bases, the J end by 2 bases, with 16 bases between. The CDR3 DNA sequence: TGTGCCATCAGGAAAACTCAGGGCTTTAACACTGAAGCTTTCTTT. The encoded protein is CAIRKTQGFNTEAFF.

There are many counts of this clonotype. The chain carries TRBV5-1 and TRBJ1-1; D call uncertain. Germline V gene sequence: CDR1 SGHRS, CDR2 YFSETQ. This CDR3 is built from 14 residues. V lost 3 bases, J lost 5 bases, and 14 bases lay in between. In nucleotides, the CDR3 is TGCGCCAGCAGCTCGCTCGGGGTTGTAACTGAAGCTTTCTTT. It codes for CASSSLGVVTEAFF.

This clonotype was counted only a few times. The chain couples TRBV11-2 to TRBJ2-5, with TRBD1 identical over 9 bases. Germline V gene lookup returns CDR1 SGHAT and CDR2 FQNNGV. The CDR3 extends over 16 amino acids. After removal of 4 bases from V and 1 base from J, the junction contained 7 bases not matched to a gene. The CDR3 spells CASSSLQGALQETQYF. CDR3 nucleotide sequence: TGTGCCAGCAGCTCCCTACAGGGGGCCCTCCAAGAGACCCAGTACTTC.

Ten or more counts support this clonotype. This chain uses TRBV27 with TRBJ2-2, with 8 nucleotides matching TRBD1. The junction had 15 bases not matched to a gene; V was cut back by 0 bases and J by 0 bases. The CDR3 has 21 residues. CDR1 and CDR2 from the germline V gene are MNHEY and SMNVEV (reference sequence). CDR3 coding DNA: TGTGCCAGCAGTTTATCTGTCGGACAGGGAAGATTCCGCGCGAACACCGGGGAGCTGTTTTTT. Translation: CASSLSVGQGRFRANTGELFF.